The 20 T cell receptor beta chains listed next were all sequenced from one sample in a study of metastatic and nonmetastatic thyroid tumors. MiXCR re-clonotyped the PCR reads for TCRdb. Altogether about 34,000 clones are present, approximately 15% being singletons, with the ten largest covering just under 7%. Patients had received no treatment of any kind before thyroid surgery. Sequenced sample: blood. The source of these receptors is a female donor with papillary thyroid cancer or a benign thyroid nodule (not recorded which). Some clones in this sample may be carry-over from other donors' samples.

This clone has at least ten counts. The chain carries TRBV2 and TRBJ1-1; possibly TRBD1 for D (6 bases). The CDR3 runs to 13 residues. Germline CDR1 reads SNHLY; CDR2 reads FYNNEI. The germline V and J ends were trimmed by 2 bases and 7 bases, with 11 bases remaining between them. CDR3 amino acids: CASSEFRTDEAFF. The CDR3 coding sequence is TGTGCCAGCAGTGAATTTCGGACAGATGAAGCTTTCTTT.

The chain combines TRBV5-1 with TRBJ2-3, with D tentatively TRBD2 (5 bases). CDR1 is SGHRS and CDR2 is YFSETQ in the germline V gene. The V end was cut by 1 base, the J end by 1 base, with 10 bases between. The CDR3 spans 15 residues. The CDR3, as DNA: TGCGCCAGCAGCTTGTTAGGCGGGCGCACAGATACGCAGTATTTT. Its translation: CASSLLGGRTDTQYF.

In the case of this clone: A much larger clone differs by one base, so this may be a read error. The same CDR3 is also encoded by other DNA sequences in this sample. The CDR3 DNA reads as TGTGCCAGCAGCCCTCGTCCCCGTGACAGTAAAAACATTCAGTACTTC. Its translation is CASSPRPRDSKNIQYF. V and J are TRBV3-1 and TRBJ2-4, with D possibly matching TRBD1 (5 bases). V lost 4 bases and J 4 bases, leaving 17 bases between the germline ends. This CDR3 is built from 16 residues. CDR1 and CDR2 from the germline V gene are LGHDT and YNNKEL (reference sequence).

At least ten counts were recorded for this clone. The V and J genes are TRBV18 and TRBJ1-2; possible D gene TRBD1, 5 bases. This CDR3 is built from 13 residues. The germline V and J ends were trimmed by 3 bases and 7 bases, with 12 bases remaining between them. Germline loops: CDR1 KGHSH, CDR2 LQKENI. DNA of the CDR3: TGTGCCAGCTCACCGAACGCCGACAGTGGCTACACCTTC. Residues: CASSPNADSGYTF.

Concerning this clone itself: With a much larger clone just one base away, this may be a read error. The chain's CDR3 is CAMGGWRTEAFF. The CDR3, as DNA: TGTGCCATGGGGGGGTGGCGCACTGAAGCTTTCTTT. This chain connects TRBV7-3 to TRBJ1-1, with D maybe TRBD1 (5 bases). Germline assignment: CDR1 SGHTA and CDR2 FQGTGA. Between the trimmed V and J ends, which lost 10 bases and 4 bases, there was a span of 13 bases. The CDR3 extends over 12 amino acids.

This clone showed up many times. This may be a read error: a much more frequent sequence differs by one nucleotide. The gene calls are TRBV6-1 and TRBJ2-1; maybe TRBD2 (5 bases). Germline V CDR1 and CDR2: MNHNS, SASEGT. Trimming pared 2 bases from V and 9 bases from J, leaving 14 bases between. The CDR3 extends over 14 amino acids. The CDR3 loop reads CASSEWLANSEQFF. DNA for the CDR3: TGTGCCAGCAGTGAATGGCTAGCAAACAGTGAGCAGTTCTTC.

The V and J genes are TRBV28 and TRBJ2-1; TRBD2 aligns across 9 bases. Trimming cost V 1 base and J 7 bases; bases outside gene matches: 14. The CDR3 runs to 18 residues. Germline-derived CDR1 and CDR2 are MDHEN and SYDVKM. CDR3 sequence reads: CASSLSLGREGRENEQFF. The CDR3 DNA sequence: TGTGCCAGCAGTTTATCCTTAGGGCGGGAGGGCCGTGAGAATGAGCAGTTCTTC.

As for this clone: This may stem from a read error, because a much larger clone lies one nucleotide away. This sequence joins TRBV3-1 and TRBJ2-1; 7 bases map to TRBD2. There are 18 residues in the CDR3. The germline CDR1 and CDR2 sequences are LGHDT and YNNKEL (reference sequence). CDR3 residues: CASSQDKFLAESNNGQFF. The DNA of the CDR3 is TGTGCCAGCAGCCAAGATAAGTTCCTAGCGGAAAGTAACAATGGGCAGTTCTTC.

By share of the sample, this clone is medium-sized. This chain's CDR3 is CASSPGGGGGYEQYF. The CDR3 bases are TGTGCCAGCAGCCCTGGGGGGGGCGGAGGGTACGAGCAGTACTTC. The chain joins TRBV7-6 to TRBJ2-7; D is perhaps TRBD2 (7 bases). V was shortened by 5 bases and J by 4 bases, with 18 bases between the two germline ends. CDR1 and CDR2 from the germline V gene are SGHVS and FNYEAQ. The CDR3 length is 15 residues.

This clone was found many times. The same CDR3 arises from other DNA sequences in this sample as well. The chain is built from TRBV7-6 and TRBJ2-4; 10 bases map to TRBD2. V was pared by 0 bases and J by 1 base, with 15 bases of the junction left unmatched. Germline V CDR1 and CDR2: SGHVS, FNYEAQ. This CDR3 region has 21 residues. The CDR3 DNA is TGTGCCAGCAGCTTAGCGCCTTTCTCTAGCGGGAGTACGGGGGCCAAAAACATTCAGTACTTC. It specifies CASSLAPFSSGSTGAKNIQYF.

V usage is TRBV20-1 and J usage is TRBJ2-1, with TRBD2 identical over 7 bases. The CDR3 has 15 amino acids. The junction had 9 bases not matched to a gene; V was cut back by 1 base and J by 6 bases. Germline loops: CDR1 DFQATT, CDR2 SNEGSKA (reference sequence). CDR3 in DNA: TGCAGTGCTAGAGCCCACGGGACGGGGGGCAATGAGCAGTTCTTC. Amino acids: CSARAHGTGGNEQFF.

This clone was detected ten times or more. The V call is TRBV20-1, the J call TRBJ2-1; D gene unclear. V lost 5 bases and J 8 bases, leaving 16 bases between the germline ends. CDR1 and CDR2 from the germline V gene are DFQATT and SNEGSKA (reference sequence). The CDR3 covers 13 residues. The CDR3 coding sequence is TGCAGTGCTGGTAAATCCCCGTCGGATGAGCAGTTCTTC. It specifies CSAGKSPSDEQFF.

This clone was found many times. This may stem from a read error, because a much larger clone lies one nucleotide away. The sample has other DNA sequences that encode this CDR3 too. The chain has TRBV20-1 and TRBJ1-5; D is unclear. Per the germline V gene, CDR1 is DFQATT and CDR2 is SNEGSKA (reference sequence). This CDR3 has 14 residues. The CDR3 sequence: CSASPLEGGQPQHF. CDR3 nucleotides: TGCAGTGCTAGCCCCTTGGAGGGAGGGCAGCCCCAGCACTTT.

Ten or more counts support this clone. This rearrangement joins TRBV6-1 to TRBJ1-4; D is ambiguous. Trimming removed 5 bases from V and 6 bases from J, with 16 bases in between. The germline gives CDR1 MNHNS, CDR2 SASEGT. The CDR3 totals 15 residues. The DNA of the CDR3 is TGTGCCAGCAGTAAACTTAGAAAGTCGGATGAAAAACTGTTTTTT. As protein: CASSKLRKSDEKLFF.

With regard to this clone: This could be a read error, since a much larger clone is one nucleotide away. This rearrangement joins TRBV5-4 to TRBJ2-5, with a tentative D call TRBD2 (5 bases). There are 16 residues in the CDR3. V was cut by 3 bases and J by 5 bases, with 20 bases left in between. Per germline, CDR1 SGHNT and CDR2 YYREEE (reference sequence). The CDR3 DNA reads TGTGCCAGCAGCTCCCCCACGGGATGGCCTGTGGAGACCCAGTACTTC. Residues: CASSSPTGWPVETQYF.

This clone was picked up many times. The chain recombines TRBV4-1 with TRBJ1-1; D possibly corresponds to TRBD1 (6 bases). V lost 0 bases and J lost 2, with 13 bases in between. CDR3 length equals 16 residues. The V gene's germline CDR1 is MGHRA and CDR2 YSYEKL. The CDR3 region is CASSQDSGAGNTEAFF. Here the CDR3 DNA reads TGCGCCAGCAGCCAAGATTCGGGGGCCGGAAACACTGAAGCTTTCTTT.

This clone occurred many times. V usage is TRBV19 and J usage is TRBJ2-2; D might be TRBD1 (6 bases). CDR1 is LNHDA and CDR2 is SQIVND in the germline V gene (reference sequence). The length of the CDR3 is 14 residues. V was shortened by 11 bases and J by 1 base, with 14 bases between the two germline ends. The CDR3: CAATTGWNTGELFF. For the CDR3, the DNA is TGTGCCGCGACGACAGGATGGAACACCGGGGAGCTGTTTTTT.

This clone was counted ten times or more. The chain employs TRBV9 and TRBJ2-1; 7 bases map to TRBD1. With V trimmed by 0 bases and J by 4 bases, 4 bases remained unmatched. The germline CDR1 and CDR2 sequences are SGDLS and YYNGEE. CDR3 length: 15 residues. CDR3 nucleotides: TGTGCCAGCAGCGTAGGGGGGACAGAATACAATGAGCAGTTCTTC. This gives the protein CASSVGGTEYNEQFF.

This clone has only a few counts. The chain is built from TRBV20-1 and TRBJ2-7; D gene ambiguous. V was pared by 6 bases and J by 0 bases, with 27 bases between. Germline assignment: CDR1 DFQATT and CDR2 SNEGSKA (reference sequence). CDR3 length: 18 residues. The CDR3 nucleotides are TGCAGTGCAGGTCGGGTGGGGTTAGGGTATACTGGCTCCTACGAGCAGTACTTC. This gives the protein CSAGRVGLGYTGSYEQYF.

This clone came up a few times. This CDR3 is missing its conserved last phenylalanine or tryptophan, likely due to a read error. J is TRBJ1-5 and V is TRBV12-3 or TRBV12-4; no clear D. V was shortened by 4 bases and J by 5 bases, with 12 bases between the two germline ends. The CDR3 has 14 residues. CDR3 bases: TGTGCCAGCAGTTGGGCAGTGTATGATCAGCCCCAGCATCTT. Protein product: CASSWAVYDQPQHL.